This T cell receptor (beta chain) was recorded in a study of response to subunit inactivated influenza vaccine. Study outcomes and limitations: Every seasonal influenza vaccination brings in few new T cells, the authors suggested.

Germline CDR1 SGHVS, CDR2 FQNEAQ. The CDR3 has 12 amino acids. J lost 15 bases, V lost 5 bases, and 7 bases had no gene match. TCRdb reanalysed the RT-PCR reads using MiXCR and keeps one entry per CDR3 protein. The sample includes 150,000 to 200,000 distinct CDR3 sequences, 9.5% to 13% of them seen just once. This clonotype was counted between two and nine times. As yet, its antigen is unknown. The starting material was non-naive T cells sorted from PBMCs, obtained 40 to 50 days after vaccination. The clonotype originates from a man in his fifties who received an inactivated influenza vaccine. The chain has TRBV7-8 and TRBJ1-6; TRBD1 matches 7 bases. The CDR3, as DNA: TGTGCCAGCAGCGTCGGGACAGCTAACCTCCACTTT. This codes for CASSVGTANLHF.